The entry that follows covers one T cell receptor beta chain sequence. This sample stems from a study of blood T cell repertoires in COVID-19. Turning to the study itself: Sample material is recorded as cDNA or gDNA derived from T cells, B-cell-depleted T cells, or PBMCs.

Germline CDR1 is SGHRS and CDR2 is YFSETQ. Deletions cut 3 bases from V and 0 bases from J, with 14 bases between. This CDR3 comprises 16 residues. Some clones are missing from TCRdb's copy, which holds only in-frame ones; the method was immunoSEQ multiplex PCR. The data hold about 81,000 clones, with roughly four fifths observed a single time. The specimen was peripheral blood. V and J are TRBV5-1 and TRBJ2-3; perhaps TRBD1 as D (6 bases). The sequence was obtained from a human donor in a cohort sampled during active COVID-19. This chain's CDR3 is CASSSTGTTSTDTQYF. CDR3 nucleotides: TGCGCCAGCAGCTCAACCGGGACAACTAGCACAGATACGCAGTATTTT.